This T cell receptor (beta chain) was recorded in a study of T cell repertoires in cytomegalovirus infection. TCRdb analysed the reads with MiXCR anew, one entry per CDR3 protein. The data show roughly 230,000 distinct CDR3 sequences, about 17% seen once. There are a few counts of this clonotype. The V segment lost 5 bases and the J segment 2 bases; nucleotides outside the gene matches: 19. This CDR3 is 20 amino acids long. The germline V gene encodes CDR1 SNHLY and CDR2 FYNNEI. Sequencing used CD8+ T cells from PBMCs. The chain joins TRBV2 to TRBJ2-1; 9 bases line up with TRBD1. This TCR was recovered from a human donor in good health (CMV status not recorded). Some clones in this sample may be carry-over from other donors' samples. As DNA, the CDR3 is TGTGCCAGCAGTCCCCCTCCGGGACAGGGTCCGAAGTTAACCTACAATGAGCAGTTCTTC. Amino acids: CASSPPPGQGPKLTYNEQFF.